A selection of T cell receptor beta chains follows, all from one sample in a study of human T cells and chemical hapten exposure. MiXCR was run by TCRdb on the RACE reads, yielding one entry per CDR3 protein. The sample includes under 450,000 distinct CDR3 sequences, about 4.8% of them seen just once. Specimen: whole blood, collected in connection with sensitization to the hapten diphenylcyclopropenone (DPC). Receptors were obtained from a woman aged 45-60 years with alopecia areata. Some clones in this sample may be carry-over from other donors' samples. The CDR3 runs from the conserved cysteine through the conserved F or W.

v_call: TRBV29-1
cdr3_aa: CSVDVLGGNEQFF

v_call: TRBV6-1
cdr3_aa: CASSERGLAVYNEQFF

v_call: TRBV7-9
cdr3_aa: CASSPEGGILETQYF

v_call: TRBV28
cdr3_aa: CASRGTGGSYEQYF

v_call: TRBV20-1
cdr3_aa: CSALPGESNQPQHF

v_call: TRBV6-1
cdr3_aa: CASSDLLTALNYGYTF

v_call: TRBV12-3/TRBV12-4
cdr3_aa: CASSLTGPLGYGYTF

v_call: TRBV20-1
cdr3_aa: CSAPIAGVNTGELFF

v_call: TRBV7-7
cdr3_aa: CASSILAGDADTQYF

v_call: TRBV7-8
cdr3_aa: CASSLEASGDTQYF

v_call: TRBV9
cdr3_aa: CASSVDGMGTGELFF

v_call: TRBV10-3
cdr3_aa: CAISEGGQGRNEQFF

v_call: TRBV12-3/TRBV12-4
cdr3_aa: CASSLGQGGTYEQYF

v_call: TRBV20-1
cdr3_aa: CSAMTSTAINSPLHF

v_call: TRBV20-1
cdr3_aa: CSAHLAGVSGSKNIQYF

v_call: TRBV6-1
cdr3_aa: CASRGLAGESFYNEQFF

v_call: TRBV12-3/TRBV12-4
cdr3_aa: CASSFPDREGLYEQFF

v_call: TRBV7-2
cdr3_aa: CASSLETYGYTF

v_call: TRBV20-1
cdr3_aa: CSATWTRSSGANVLTF

v_call: TRBV6-1
cdr3_aa: CASGLIPDTQYF

v_call: TRBV3-1
cdr3_aa: CASSQIGRYEQYF

v_call: TRBV12-2
cdr3_aa: CARLFRAIATNEKLFF

v_call: TRBV7-2
cdr3_aa: CASSAPPQETQYF

v_call: TRBV20-1
cdr3_aa: CSARRDAGGGDTQYF

v_call: TRBV27
cdr3_aa: CASSLFTGPNEKLFF

v_call: TRBV27
cdr3_aa: CASSAAGAGTYEQYF

v_call: TRBV15
cdr3_aa: CATSKPGPPVETQYF

v_call: TRBV4-2
cdr3_aa: CASSQEGPTKNIQYF

v_call: TRBV5-5
cdr3_aa: CASIDKTDTQYF

v_call: TRBV20-1
cdr3_aa: CSARVRRDTQYF

v_call: TRBV2
cdr3_aa: CASRRDRGLGEQYF

v_call: TRBV12-3/TRBV12-4
cdr3_aa: CASSLGTGPPLHF

v_call: TRBV12-3/TRBV12-4
cdr3_aa: CASSQGVLRYGYTF

v_call: TRBV7-2
cdr3_aa: CASSPWTSQETQYF

v_call: TRBV6-5
cdr3_aa: CASIGGGGEQFF

v_call: TRBV28
cdr3_aa: CASSLPLGRTDTQYF

v_call: TRBV19
cdr3_aa: CASSIPRVANYGYTF

v_call: TRBV6-2/TRBV6-3
cdr3_aa: CASSHTGPGRYSNQPQHF

v_call: TRBV3-1
cdr3_aa: CASSQGSAGRDIQYF

v_call: TRBV9
cdr3_aa: CASSVGGASSPLHF

v_call: TRBV7-8
cdr3_aa: CASSPATEYTDTQYF

v_call: TRBV5-1
cdr3_aa: CASSFGGGDYGYTF

v_call: TRBV4-1
cdr3_aa: CASRQVRGLPYEQYF

v_call: TRBV5-1
cdr3_aa: CASRLDGANYGYTF

v_call: TRBV7-2
cdr3_aa: CASSRRPGTDTQYF

v_call: TRBV18
cdr3_aa: CASSPPSGGAPDTQYF

v_call: TRBV14
cdr3_aa: CASSQGPRLGDTQYF

v_call: TRBV6-1
cdr3_aa: CASSPQDSYQPQHF

v_call: TRBV24-1
cdr3_aa: CATSDRRGDPDTQYF

v_call: TRBV12-3/TRBV12-4
cdr3_aa: CASSLGDRGFHEQFF

v_call: TRBV24-1
cdr3_aa: CATSDGGGLAEREQFF

v_call: TRBV6-2/TRBV6-3
cdr3_aa: CASSYLDRDEQYF

v_call: TRBV5-6
cdr3_aa: CASSPTSGGQETQYF

v_call: TRBV3-1
cdr3_aa: CASSLAGIPEAFF

v_call: TRBV5-1
cdr3_aa: CASGWDYEQYF

v_call: TRBV2
cdr3_aa: CASRTTGPQETQYF

v_call: TRBV29-1
cdr3_aa: CSAPAGTGVYNEQFF

v_call: TRBV10-2
cdr3_aa: CASRPGHRTDTQYF